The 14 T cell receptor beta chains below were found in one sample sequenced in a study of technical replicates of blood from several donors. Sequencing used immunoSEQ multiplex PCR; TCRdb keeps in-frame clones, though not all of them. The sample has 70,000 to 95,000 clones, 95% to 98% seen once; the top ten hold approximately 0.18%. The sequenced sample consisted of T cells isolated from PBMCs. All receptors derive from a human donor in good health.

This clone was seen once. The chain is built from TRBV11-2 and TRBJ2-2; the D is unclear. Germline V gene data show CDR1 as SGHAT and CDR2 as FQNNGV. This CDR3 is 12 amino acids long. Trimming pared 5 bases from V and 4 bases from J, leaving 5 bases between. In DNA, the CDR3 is TGTGCCAGCAGCCAATCCACCGGGGAGCTGTTTTTT. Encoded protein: CASSQSTGELFF. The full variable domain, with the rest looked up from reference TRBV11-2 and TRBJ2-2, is EAGVAQSPRYKIIEKRQSVAFWCNPISGHATLYWYQQILGQGPKLLIQFQNNGVVDDSQLPKDRFSAERLKGVDSTLKIQPAKLEDSAVYLCASSQSTGELFFGEGSRLTVL.

This chain's CDR3 is CASSSRAGGYEQYF. The CDR3 bases are TGTGCCAGCAGCTCCCGAGCCGGGGGATACGAGCAGTACTTC. The rearrangement joins TRBV11-3 to TRBJ2-7; D is perhaps TRBD2 (6 bases). This CDR3 contains 14 residues. Germline CDR1 SGHNT, CDR2 YENEEA. V lost 4 bases and J 4 bases, leaving 14 bases between the germline ends.

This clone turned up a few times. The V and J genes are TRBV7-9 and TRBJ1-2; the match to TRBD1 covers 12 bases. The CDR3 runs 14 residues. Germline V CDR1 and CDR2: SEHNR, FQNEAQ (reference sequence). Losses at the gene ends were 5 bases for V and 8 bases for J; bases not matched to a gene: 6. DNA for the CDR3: TGTGCCAGCAGCCCGGGACAGGGGGCGTTCGGCTACACCTTC. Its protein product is CASSPGQGAFGYTF.

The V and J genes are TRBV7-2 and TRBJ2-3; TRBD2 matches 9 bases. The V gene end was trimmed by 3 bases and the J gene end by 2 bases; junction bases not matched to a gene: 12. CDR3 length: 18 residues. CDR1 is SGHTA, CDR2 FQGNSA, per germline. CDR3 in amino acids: CASSLGGLASFYTDTQYF. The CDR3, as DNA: TGTGCCAGCAGCTTGGGGGGACTAGCAAGTTTTTACACAGATACGCAGTATTTT.

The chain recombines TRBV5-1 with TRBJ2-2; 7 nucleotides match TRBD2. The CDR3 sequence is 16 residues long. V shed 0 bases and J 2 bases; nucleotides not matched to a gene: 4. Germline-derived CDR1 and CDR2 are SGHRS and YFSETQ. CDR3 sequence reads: CASSLVAGLNTGELFF. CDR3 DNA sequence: TGCGCCAGCAGCTTGGTAGCGGGTCTAAACACCGGGGAGCTGTTTTTT.

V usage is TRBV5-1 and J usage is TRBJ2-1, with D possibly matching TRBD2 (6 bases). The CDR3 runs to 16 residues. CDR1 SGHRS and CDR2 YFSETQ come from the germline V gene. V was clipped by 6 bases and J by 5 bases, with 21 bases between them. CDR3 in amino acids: CASTHGLRDRDNEQFF. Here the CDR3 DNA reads TGCGCCAGCACGCACGGACTGCGGGATAGGGACAATGAGCAGTTCTTC.

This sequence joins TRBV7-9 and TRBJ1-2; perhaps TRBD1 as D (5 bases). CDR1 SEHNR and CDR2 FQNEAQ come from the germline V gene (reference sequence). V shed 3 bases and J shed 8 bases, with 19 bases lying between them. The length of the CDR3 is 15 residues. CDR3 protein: CASSFSDGGSNGYTF. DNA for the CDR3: TGTGCCAGCAGCTTTTCTGATGGGGGGTCGAACGGCTACACCTTC. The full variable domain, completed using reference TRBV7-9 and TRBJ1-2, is DTGVSQNPRHKITKRGQNVTFRCDPISEHNRLYWYRQTLGQGPEFLTYFQNEAQLEKSRLLSDRFSAERPKGSFSTLEIQRTEQGDSAMYLCASSFSDGGSNGYTFGSGTRLTVV.

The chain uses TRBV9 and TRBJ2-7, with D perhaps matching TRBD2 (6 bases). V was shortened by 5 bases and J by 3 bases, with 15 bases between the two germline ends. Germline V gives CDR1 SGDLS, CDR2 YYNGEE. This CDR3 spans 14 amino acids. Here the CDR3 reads CASSPGVRDYEQYF. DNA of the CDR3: TGTGCCAGCAGTCCGGGAGTAAGGGACTACGAGCAGTACTTC.

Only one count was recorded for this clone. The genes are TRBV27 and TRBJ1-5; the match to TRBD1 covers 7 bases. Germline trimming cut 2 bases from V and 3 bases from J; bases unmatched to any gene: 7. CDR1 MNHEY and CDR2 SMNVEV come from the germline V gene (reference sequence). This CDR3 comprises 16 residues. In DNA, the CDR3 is TGTGCCAGCAGTTTAGGGACAGTGGGTACCAATCAGCCCCAGCATTTT. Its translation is CASSLGTVGTNQPQHF.

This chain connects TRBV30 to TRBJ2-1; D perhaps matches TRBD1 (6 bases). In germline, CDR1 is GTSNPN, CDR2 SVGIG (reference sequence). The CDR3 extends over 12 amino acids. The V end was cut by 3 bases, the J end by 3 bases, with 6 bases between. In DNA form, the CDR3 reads TGTGCCTGGAGGGACAGCTACAATGAGCAGTTCTTC. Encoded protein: CAWRDSYNEQFF.

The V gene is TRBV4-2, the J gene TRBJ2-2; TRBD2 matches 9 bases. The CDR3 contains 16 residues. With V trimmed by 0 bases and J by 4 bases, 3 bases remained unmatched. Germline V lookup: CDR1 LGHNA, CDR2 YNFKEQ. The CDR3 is CASSQEKRGVTGELFF. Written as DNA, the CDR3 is TGTGCCAGCAGCCAAGAAAAGCGGGGGGTCACCGGGGAGCTGTTTTTT.

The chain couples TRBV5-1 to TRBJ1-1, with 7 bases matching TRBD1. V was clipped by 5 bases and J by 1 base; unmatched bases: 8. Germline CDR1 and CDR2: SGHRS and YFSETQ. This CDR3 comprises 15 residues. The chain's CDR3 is CASSSTGQSNTEAFF. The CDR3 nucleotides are TGCGCCAGCAGTTCGACGGGACAGTCGAACACTGAAGCTTTCTTT.

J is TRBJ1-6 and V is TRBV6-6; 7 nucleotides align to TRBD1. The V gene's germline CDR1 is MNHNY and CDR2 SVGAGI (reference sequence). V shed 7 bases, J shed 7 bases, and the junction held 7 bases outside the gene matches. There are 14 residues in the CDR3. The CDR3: CASNRQGRNSPLHF. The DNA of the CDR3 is TGTGCCAGCAATAGACAGGGAAGGAATTCACCCCTCCACTTT.

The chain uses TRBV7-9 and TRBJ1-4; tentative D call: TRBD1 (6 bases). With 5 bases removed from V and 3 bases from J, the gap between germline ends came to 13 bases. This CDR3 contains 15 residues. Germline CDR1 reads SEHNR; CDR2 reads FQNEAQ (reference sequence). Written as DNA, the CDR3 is TGTGCCAGCAGCCCCAACGGACAGTCTAATGAAAAACTGTTTTTT. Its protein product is CASSPNGQSNEKLFF.